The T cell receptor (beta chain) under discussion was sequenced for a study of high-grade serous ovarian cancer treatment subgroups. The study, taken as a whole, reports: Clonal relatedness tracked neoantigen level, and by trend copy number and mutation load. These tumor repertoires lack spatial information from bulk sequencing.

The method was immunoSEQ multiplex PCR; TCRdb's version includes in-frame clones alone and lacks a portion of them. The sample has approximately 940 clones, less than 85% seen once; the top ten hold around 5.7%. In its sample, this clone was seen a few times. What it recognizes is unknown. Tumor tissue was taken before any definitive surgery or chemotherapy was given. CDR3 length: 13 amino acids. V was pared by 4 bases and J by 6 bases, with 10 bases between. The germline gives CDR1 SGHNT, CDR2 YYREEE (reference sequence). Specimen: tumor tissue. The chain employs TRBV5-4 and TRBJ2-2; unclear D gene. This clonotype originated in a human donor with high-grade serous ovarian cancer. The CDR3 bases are TGTGCCAGCAGCACACTGGATGCCGGGGAGCTGTTTTTT. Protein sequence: CASSTLDAGELFF.